Listed here are 5 T cell receptor beta chains from one sample, sequenced in a study of glioma-infiltrating T cells. The iRepertoire nested amplicon-rescue multiplex PCR amplified TCR alpha and beta CDR3s from RNA. TCRdb reprocessed the multiplex PCR reads via MiXCR and lists one record per CDR3 protein. The data hold 100,000 to 150,000 distinct CDR3 sequences, with about 22% observed a single time. What was sequenced was glioma tissue, nonneoplastic brain tissue, or PBMCs (not recorded which). Every receptor here comes from a human donor with low-grade glioma or glioblastoma, undergoing nonglioma brain surgery, or in good health (not recorded which).

This clonotype was observed many times. The chain carries TRBV28 and TRBJ1-5; no definite D call. This CDR3 is 13 amino acids long. With 6 bases removed from V and 9 bases from J, the gap between germline ends came to 15 bases. CDR1 and CDR2 (germline): MDHEN, SYDVKM. This chain's CDR3 is CASRSIQVSPQHF. The CDR3 DNA follows: TGTGCCAGCAGATCTATCCAGGTCTCGCCCCAGCATTTT.

The V gene is TRBV7-6, the J gene TRBJ2-1, with TRBD2 matching 10 bases. This CDR3 has 14 residues. Germline V gene lookup returns CDR1 SGHVS and CDR2 FNYEAQ. V trimming: 2 bases; J trimming: 5 bases; junction bases outside the gene matches: 0. The DNA for the CDR3 is TGTGCCAGCAGCTTAAGCGGGGGGGACAATGAGCAGTTCTTC. It yields the protein CASSLSGGDNEQFF. Drawing the rest from reference TRBV7-6 and TRBJ2-1, the complete variable domain is GAGVSQSPRYKVTKRGQDVALRCDPISGHVSLYWYRQALGQGPEFLTYFNYEAQQDKSGLPNDRFSAERPEGSISTLTIQRTEQRDSAMYRCASSLSGGDNEQFFGPGTRLTVL.

This clonotype has just a few counts. The CDR3: CASSHGTITDTQYF. For the CDR3, the DNA is TGTGCCAGCAGCCATGGGACCATCACAGATACGCAGTATTTT. The chain is built from TRBV3-1 and TRBJ2-3; D possibly uses TRBD1 or TRBD2 (5 bases each). Trimming stripped 3 bases from V and 2 bases from J, with 9 bases between. CDR1 is LGHDT, CDR2 YNNKEL, per germline (reference sequence). CDR3 length: 14 amino acids.

The chain employs TRBV2 and TRBJ2-3, with 8 bases that match TRBD2. There are 14 residues in the CDR3. V lost 6 bases, J lost 1 base, and 3 bases stayed unmatched. CDR1 and CDR2 (germline): SNHLY, FYNNEI. The CDR3 loop reads CASRDSGGTDTQYF. Here the CDR3 DNA reads TGTGCCAGCAGAGATAGCGGGGGCACAGATACGCAGTATTTT.

This clonotype was detected ten times or more. This chain connects TRBV20-1 to TRBJ1-1; D is unresolved. The CDR3 sequence is 11 residues long. Germline loops: CDR1 DFQATT, CDR2 SNEGSKA (reference sequence). Here the CDR3 DNA reads TGCGGCACCGGGAAGAACACTGAAGCTTTCTTT. It specifies CGTGKNTEAFF.